This passage covers 13 T cell receptor beta chains from one sample sequenced in a study of blood T cell repertoires in COVID-19. Sequencing was performed with immunoSEQ multiplex PCR; in TCRdb, only in-frame clones are kept and a portion is missing. This table holds more than 300,000 clones, 80% to 90% found once. The sequencing input was PBMCs or T cells enriched from blood (not recorded which). Receptors were obtained from a woman between 18 and 29 years old who had recovered from COVID-19.

A few counts support this clone. The chain has TRBV27 and TRBJ2-1, with a possible D match to TRBD1 (5 bases). Between the trimmed V and J ends, which lost 3 bases and 4 bases, there was a span of 19 bases. The length of the CDR3 is 17 residues. Germline CDR1 MNHEY, CDR2 SMNVEV (reference sequence). DNA for the CDR3: TGTGCCAGCAGTTTCCCTTCGCAGGGCGGAGTATACAATGAGCAGTTCTTC. Protein: CASSFPSQGGVYNEQFF.

The chain links TRBV28 to TRBJ1-2; 10 nucleotides align to TRBD1. In germline, CDR1 is MDHEN, CDR2 SYDVKM. V dropped 1 base and J dropped 1; count of bases not matched to a gene: 6. The CDR3 covers 17 residues. CDR3 nucleotide sequence: TGTGCCAGCAGTTTATCAATTAGGACAGGGGGTAACTATGGCTACACCTTC. This translates into CASSLSIRTGGNYGYTF.

The chain combines TRBV7-2 with TRBJ1-1; 7 positions agree with TRBD1. Germline CDR1 SGHTA, CDR2 FQGNSA. CDR3 size: 16 residues. V dropped 5 bases and J dropped 0; count of bases not matched to a gene: 9. The CDR3 loop reads CASSQGGTVMNTEAFF. In DNA form, the CDR3 reads TGTGCCAGCAGCCAAGGGGGGACAGTCATGAACACTGAAGCTTTCTTT.

Remarks on this clone: Other DNA sequences of this sample code for an identical CDR3. The chain has TRBV28 and TRBJ2-7; 7 bases line up with TRBD1. J lost 3 bases, V lost 5 bases, and 4 bases had no gene match. The CDR3 length is 13 residues. Germline-derived CDR1 and CDR2 are MDHEN and SYDVKM. CDR3 bases: TGTGCCAGCAGTCCGGGACAGAGCTACGAGCAGTACTTC. Translation gives CASSPGQSYEQYF.

J is TRBJ2-7 and V is TRBV11-2; D is perhaps TRBD2 (6 bases). The CDR3 loop spans 12 amino acids. The V gene's germline CDR1 is SGHAT and CDR2 FQNNGV. V was cut by 5 bases and J by 7 bases, with 12 bases left in between. The DNA of the CDR3 is TGTGCCAGCAGCCCACTCGGGGGAGAGCAGTACTTC. Its protein product is CASSPLGGEQYF. Filled out from reference TRBV11-2 and TRBJ2-7, the complete variable domain reads EAGVAQSPRYKIIEKRQSVAFWCNPISGHATLYWYQQILGQGPKLLIQFQNNGVVDDSQLPKDRFSAERLKGVDSTLKIQPAKLEDSAVYLCASSPLGGEQYFGPGTRLTVT.

This chain links TRBV5-4 with TRBJ2-1; 15 nucleotides match TRBD2. This CDR3 has 19 amino acids. V lost 0 bases to trimming and J lost 1 base; unmatched junction nucleotides: 5. Germline lookup yields CDR1 SGHNT and CDR2 YYREEE (reference sequence). Here the CDR3 reads CASSLARTSGRGSYNEQFF. The CDR3 DNA reads as TGTGCCAGCAGCTTGGCCCGGACTAGCGGGAGGGGTTCCTACAATGAGCAGTTCTTC.

Remarks on this clone: This specimen includes other DNA sequences encoding the same CDR3. The rearrangement links TRBV7-9 to TRBJ1-1; D unresolved. Germline CDR1 SEHNR, CDR2 FQNEAQ (reference sequence). Trimming took off 5 bases at V and 1 base at J, with 11 bases between the two ends. The length of the CDR3 is 14 residues. The CDR3 DNA reads TGTGCCAGCAGCCTCCCCGGAGGGAACACTGAAGCTTTCTTT. Protein sequence: CASSLPGGNTEAFF.

The rearrangement links TRBV6-5 to TRBJ1-2; the match to TRBD1 covers 7 bases. Trimming at V came to 5 bases and at J to 2 bases, leaving 5 bases not matched to a gene. This CDR3 has 14 residues. Germline CDR1 and CDR2: MNHEY and SVGAGI. The CDR3 sequence: CASSNRDSNYGYTF. CDR3 in DNA: TGTGCCAGCAGTAACCGGGACAGCAACTATGGCTACACCTTC.

This chain uses TRBV27 with TRBJ1-1; the match to TRBD1 covers 7 bases. V gave up 5 bases and J gave up 1 base; unmatched junction bases: 7. Germline V gene data show CDR1 as MNHEY and CDR2 as SMNVEV (reference sequence). The CDR3 covers 15 residues. CDR3 DNA sequence: TGTGCCAGCAGTCGAACCGGGACAGCGAACACTGAAGCTTTCTTT. Translated: CASSRTGTANTEAFF.

This chain links TRBV4-1 with TRBJ2-1, with 8 bases identical to TRBD2. The CDR3 has 15 amino acids. Germline loops: CDR1 MGHRA, CDR2 YSYEKL. J lost 8 bases, V lost 2 bases, and 8 bases had no gene match. As DNA, the CDR3 is TGCGCCAGCAGCCAACACGGGAGGGCCGAGGATGAGCAGTTCTTC. Residues: CASSQHGRAEDEQFF.

The rearrangement uses TRBV4-2 and TRBJ1-5; 7 bases match TRBD1. The CDR3 spans 16 residues. J lost 6 bases, V lost 1 base, and 9 bases had no gene match. The germline V gene has CDR1 LGHNA and CDR2 YNFKEQ. The CDR3 reads CASSQVSRGLTQPQHF. For the CDR3, the DNA is TGTGCCAGCAGCCAAGTATCGAGGGGGCTCACTCAGCCCCAGCATTTT.

The gene calls are TRBV29-1 and TRBJ1-2; D gene uncertain. The germline CDR1 and CDR2 sequences are SQVTM and ANQGSEA. This CDR3 is built from 11 residues. V lost 4 bases to trimming and J lost 3 bases, with 6 bases between them. The chain's CDR3 is CSVASDYGYTF. In DNA, the CDR3 is TGCAGCGTTGCCAGCGACTATGGCTACACCTTC. Based on the CDR3 plus reference TRBV29-1 and TRBJ1-2, the full variable domain is SAVISQKPSRDICQRGTSLTIQCQVDSQVTMMFWYRQQPGQSLTLIATANQGSEATYESGFVIDKFPISRPNLTFSTLTVSNMSPEDSSIYLCSVASDYGYTFGSGTRLTVV.

The chain has TRBV10-2 and TRBJ1-4; D gene uncertain. The CDR3 sequence is 14 residues long. Germline assignment: CDR1 WSHSY and CDR2 SAAADI. With 2 bases removed from V and 4 bases from J, the gap between germline ends came to 8 bases. Written as DNA, the CDR3 is TGCGCCAGCAGTGAGACCGGGATTAATGAAAAACTGTTTTTT. It specifies CASSETGINEKLFF.